This note documents a single TCR beta chain sequence. Its antigen is currently unknown. The repertoire was sequenced with immunoSEQ multiplex PCR; TCRdb's copy has only in-frame clones and lacks some. Among about 66,000 clones, almost 90% were seen once, and the ten largest hold about 11%. The sample originates from a study of PD-L1 blockade in urothelial cancer. Notes on the study in general: Durable-benefit patients had greater expansion of tumor-associated blood clones at 3 weeks.

The time point: peripheral blood 6 weeks after treatment start. V was trimmed by 1 base and J by 8 bases, leaving 18 bases between them. This CDR3 is built from 17 residues. Per germline, CDR1 KGHSH and CDR2 LQKENI. The receptor comes from a man aged 55 to 70 with urothelial cancer. The chain couples TRBV18 to TRBJ1-6, with D hard to call. The specimen comprised PBMCs, sampled around atezolizumab (anti-PD-L1) treatment. Here the CDR3 DNA reads TGTGCCAGCTCACCACGGGTGAGTGGGCCCTCCGATTCACCCCTCCACTTT. Its translation is CASSPRVSGPSDSPLHF.